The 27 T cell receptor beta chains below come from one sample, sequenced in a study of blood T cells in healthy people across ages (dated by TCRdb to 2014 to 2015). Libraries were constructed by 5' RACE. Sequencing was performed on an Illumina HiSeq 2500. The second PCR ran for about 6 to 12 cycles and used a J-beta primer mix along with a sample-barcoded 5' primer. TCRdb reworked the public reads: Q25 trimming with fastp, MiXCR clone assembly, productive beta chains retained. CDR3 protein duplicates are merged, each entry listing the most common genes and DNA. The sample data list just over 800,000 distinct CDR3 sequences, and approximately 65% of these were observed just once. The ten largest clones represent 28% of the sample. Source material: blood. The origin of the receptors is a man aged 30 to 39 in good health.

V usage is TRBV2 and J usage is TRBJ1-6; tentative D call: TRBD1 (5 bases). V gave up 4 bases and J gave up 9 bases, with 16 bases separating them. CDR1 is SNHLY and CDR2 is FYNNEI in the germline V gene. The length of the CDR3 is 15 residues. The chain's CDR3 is CASSVRGGYGSPLHF. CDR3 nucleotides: TGTGCCAGCAGTGTCCGGGGGGGATATGGTTCACCCCTCCACTTT.

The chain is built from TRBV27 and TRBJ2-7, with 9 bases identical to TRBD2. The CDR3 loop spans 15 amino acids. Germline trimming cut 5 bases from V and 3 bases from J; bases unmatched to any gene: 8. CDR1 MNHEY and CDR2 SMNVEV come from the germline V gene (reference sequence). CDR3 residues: CASSPSASGNYEQYF. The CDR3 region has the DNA TGTGCCAGCAGTCCGTCGGCTAGCGGGAACTACGAGCAGTACTTC.

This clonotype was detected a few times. For the CDR3, the DNA is TGTGCCAGCAGTTTACCAGTCCTTGGAACAGATACGCAGTATTTT. As protein: CASSLPVLGTDTQYF. The chain is built from TRBV28 and TRBJ2-3; no clear D. CDR1 is MDHEN and CDR2 is SYDVKM in the germline V gene. The CDR3 is made up of 15 amino acids. The germline V and J ends were trimmed by 2 bases and 3 bases, with 12 bases remaining between them. The whole variable domain, filled in from reference TRBV28 and TRBJ2-3, reads DVKVTQSSRYLVKRTGEKVFLECVQDMDHENMFWYRQDPGLGLRLIYFSYDVKMKEKGDIPEGYSVSREKKERFSLILESASTNQTSMYLCASSLPVLGTDTQYFGPGTRLTVL.

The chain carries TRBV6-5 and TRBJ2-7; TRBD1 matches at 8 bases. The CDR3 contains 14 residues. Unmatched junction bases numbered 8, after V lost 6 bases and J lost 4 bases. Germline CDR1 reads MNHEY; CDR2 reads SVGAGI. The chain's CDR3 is CASSWDRWGYEQYF. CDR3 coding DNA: TGTGCCAGCAGCTGGGACAGGTGGGGTTACGAGCAGTACTTC.

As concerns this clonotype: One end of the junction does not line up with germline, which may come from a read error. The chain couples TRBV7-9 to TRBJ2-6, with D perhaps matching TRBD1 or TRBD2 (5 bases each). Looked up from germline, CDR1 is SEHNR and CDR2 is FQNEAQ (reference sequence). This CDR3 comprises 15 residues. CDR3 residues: CASSSQGPLTNVRTF. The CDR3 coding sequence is TGTGCCAGCAGCTCCCAGGGACCCCTAACCAACGTCCGGACTTTC.

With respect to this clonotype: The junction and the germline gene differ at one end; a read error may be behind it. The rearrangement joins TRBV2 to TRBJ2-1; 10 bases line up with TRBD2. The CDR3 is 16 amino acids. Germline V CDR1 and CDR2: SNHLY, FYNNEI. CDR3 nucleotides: TGTGCCAGCAGCGAAGCGGGGGGGCCAATCTACAATGAGCAGTTCTTC. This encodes CASSEAGGPIYNEQFF.

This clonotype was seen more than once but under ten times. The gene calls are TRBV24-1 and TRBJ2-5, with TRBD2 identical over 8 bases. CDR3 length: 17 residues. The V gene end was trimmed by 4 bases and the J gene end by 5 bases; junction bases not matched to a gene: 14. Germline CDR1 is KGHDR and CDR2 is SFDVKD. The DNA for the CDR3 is TGTGCCACCAGTGAATACTCTCCGGGACTAGACGCGGAGACCCAGTACTTC. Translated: CATSEYSPGLDAETQYF.

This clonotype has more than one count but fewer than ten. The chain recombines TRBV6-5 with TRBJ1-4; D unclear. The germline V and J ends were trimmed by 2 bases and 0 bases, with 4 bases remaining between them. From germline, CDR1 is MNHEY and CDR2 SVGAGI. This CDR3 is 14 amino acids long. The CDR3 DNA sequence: TGTGCCAGCAGTTACATGTCAACTAATGAAAAACTGTTTTTT. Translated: CASSYMSTNEKLFF.

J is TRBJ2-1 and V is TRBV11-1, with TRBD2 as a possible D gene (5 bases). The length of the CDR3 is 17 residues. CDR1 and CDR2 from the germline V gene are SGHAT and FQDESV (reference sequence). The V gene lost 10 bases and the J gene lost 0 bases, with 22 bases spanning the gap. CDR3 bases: TGTGCCACAGCCCCAACTAGAAGGCGGAGCTCCTACAATGAGCAGTTCTTC. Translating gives CATAPTRRRSSYNEQFF.

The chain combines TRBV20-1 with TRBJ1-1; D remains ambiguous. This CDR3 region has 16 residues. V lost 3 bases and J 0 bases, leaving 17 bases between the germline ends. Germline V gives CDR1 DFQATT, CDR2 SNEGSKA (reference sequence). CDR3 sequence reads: CSARPLRQPLNTEAFF. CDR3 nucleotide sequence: TGCAGTGCTAGGCCCCTCCGGCAGCCCCTGAACACTGAAGCTTTCTTT.

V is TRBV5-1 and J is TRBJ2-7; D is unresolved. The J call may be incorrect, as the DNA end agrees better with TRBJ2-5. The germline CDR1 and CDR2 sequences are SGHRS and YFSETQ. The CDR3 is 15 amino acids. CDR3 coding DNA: TGCGCCAGCAGTGACTGGGGTGGGTTGAGAGAGACCCAGTACTTC. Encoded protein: CASSDWGGLRETQYF.

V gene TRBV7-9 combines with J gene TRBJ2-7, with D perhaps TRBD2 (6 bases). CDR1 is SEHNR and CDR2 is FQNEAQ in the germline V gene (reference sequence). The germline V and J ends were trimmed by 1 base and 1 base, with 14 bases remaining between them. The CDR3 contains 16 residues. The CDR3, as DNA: TGTGCCAGCAGCTTAGGCTTGGGGGGTATTTCCTACGAGCAGTACTTC. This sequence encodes CASSLGLGGISYEQYF.

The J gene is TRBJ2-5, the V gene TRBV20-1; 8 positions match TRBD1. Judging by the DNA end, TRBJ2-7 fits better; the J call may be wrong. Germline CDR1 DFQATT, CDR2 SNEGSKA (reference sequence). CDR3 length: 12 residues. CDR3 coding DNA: TGCAGTGCTAGGAAGGACAGGGACGAGCAGTACTTC. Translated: CSARKDRDEQYF.

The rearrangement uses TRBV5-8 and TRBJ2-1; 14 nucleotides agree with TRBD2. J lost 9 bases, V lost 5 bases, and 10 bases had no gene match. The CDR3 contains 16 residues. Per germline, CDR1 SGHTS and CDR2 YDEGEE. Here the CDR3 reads CASSPGTSGGFGEQFF. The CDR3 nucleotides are TGTGCCAGCAGTCCCGGGACTAGCGGGGGTTTTGGTGAGCAGTTCTTC.

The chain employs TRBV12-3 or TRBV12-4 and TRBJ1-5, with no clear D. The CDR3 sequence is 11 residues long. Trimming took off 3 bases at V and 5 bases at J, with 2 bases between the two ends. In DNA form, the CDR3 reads TGTGCCAGCAGTTTCGATCAGCCCCAGCATTTT. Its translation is CASSFDQPQHF.

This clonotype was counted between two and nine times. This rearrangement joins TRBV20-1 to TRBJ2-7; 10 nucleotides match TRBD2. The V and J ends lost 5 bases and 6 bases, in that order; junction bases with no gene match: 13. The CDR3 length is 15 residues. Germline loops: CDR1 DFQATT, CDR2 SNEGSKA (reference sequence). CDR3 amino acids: CSAPAGGRSLVEQYF. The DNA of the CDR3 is TGCAGTGCTCCAGCGGGGGGGAGGTCTCTCGTCGAGCAGTACTTC.

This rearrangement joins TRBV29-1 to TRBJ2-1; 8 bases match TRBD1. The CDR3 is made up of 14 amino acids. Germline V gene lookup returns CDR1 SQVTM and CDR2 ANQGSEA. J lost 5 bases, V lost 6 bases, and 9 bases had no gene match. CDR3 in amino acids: CSVPGQGVHNEQFF. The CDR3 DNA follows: TGCAGCGTACCAGGACAGGGCGTCCACAATGAGCAGTTCTTC.

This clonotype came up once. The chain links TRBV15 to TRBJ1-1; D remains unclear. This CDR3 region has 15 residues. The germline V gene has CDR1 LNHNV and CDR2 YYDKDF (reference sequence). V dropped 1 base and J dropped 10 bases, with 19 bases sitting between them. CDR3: CATSRVGIPYEGAFF. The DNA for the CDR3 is TGTGCCACCAGCAGAGTCGGCATTCCTTATGAGGGAGCTTTCTTT.

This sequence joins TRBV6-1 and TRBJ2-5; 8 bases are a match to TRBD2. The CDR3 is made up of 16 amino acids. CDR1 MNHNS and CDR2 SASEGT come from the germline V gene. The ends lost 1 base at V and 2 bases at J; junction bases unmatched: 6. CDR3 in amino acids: CASSEVGAGDQETQYF. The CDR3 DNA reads TGTGCCAGCAGTGAAGTAGGAGCGGGGGATCAAGAGACCCAGTACTTC.

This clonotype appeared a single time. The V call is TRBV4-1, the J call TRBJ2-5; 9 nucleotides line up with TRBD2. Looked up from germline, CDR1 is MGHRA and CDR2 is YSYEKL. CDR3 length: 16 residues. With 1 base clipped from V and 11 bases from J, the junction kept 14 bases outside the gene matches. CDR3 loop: CASSQVASGVDNEQYF. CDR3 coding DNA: TGCGCCAGCAGCCAAGTGGCTAGCGGGGTGGATAATGAGCAGTACTTC.

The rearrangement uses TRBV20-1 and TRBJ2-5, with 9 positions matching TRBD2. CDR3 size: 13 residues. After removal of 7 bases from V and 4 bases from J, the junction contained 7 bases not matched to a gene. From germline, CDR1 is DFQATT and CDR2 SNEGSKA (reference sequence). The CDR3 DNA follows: TGCAGTGTCCCGGGACTAGCAATAGAGACCCAGTACTTC. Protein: CSVPGLAIETQYF.

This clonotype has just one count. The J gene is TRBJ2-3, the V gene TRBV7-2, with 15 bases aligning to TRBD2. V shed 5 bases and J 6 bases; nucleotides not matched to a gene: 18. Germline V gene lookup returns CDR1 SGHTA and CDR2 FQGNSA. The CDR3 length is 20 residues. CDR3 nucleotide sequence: TGTGCCAGCAGCCTAGGCCGGAGGACTAGCGGGGGGGCCCTCAGGGATACGCAGTATTTT. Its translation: CASSLGRRTSGGALRDTQYF.

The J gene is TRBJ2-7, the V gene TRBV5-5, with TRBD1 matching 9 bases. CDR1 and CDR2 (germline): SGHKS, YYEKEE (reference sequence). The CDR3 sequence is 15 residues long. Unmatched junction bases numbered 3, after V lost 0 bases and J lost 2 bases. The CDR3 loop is CASSLGRDRAYEQYF. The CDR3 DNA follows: TGTGCCAGCAGCTTGGGCCGGGACAGGGCCTACGAGCAGTACTTC.

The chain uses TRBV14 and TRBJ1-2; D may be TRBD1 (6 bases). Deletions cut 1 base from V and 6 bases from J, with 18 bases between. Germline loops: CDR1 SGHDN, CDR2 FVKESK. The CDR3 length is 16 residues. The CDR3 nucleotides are TGTGCCAGCAGCCAAGGCCCCCTGACAGGTTACAATGGCTACACCTTC. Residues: CASSQGPLTGYNGYTF.

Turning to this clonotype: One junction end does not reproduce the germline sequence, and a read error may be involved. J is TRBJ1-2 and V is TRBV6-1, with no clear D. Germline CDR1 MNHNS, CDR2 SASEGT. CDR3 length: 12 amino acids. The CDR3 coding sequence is TGTGCCGGCAGTGTCTTGGACGGGGGCTACACCTTC. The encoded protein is CAGSVLDGGYTF.

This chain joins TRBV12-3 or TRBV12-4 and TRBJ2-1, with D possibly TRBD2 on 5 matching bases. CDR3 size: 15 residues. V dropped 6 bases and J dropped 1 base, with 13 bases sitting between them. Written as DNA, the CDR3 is TGTGCCAGCAGCGCCCTACTAGGATCCTACAATGAGCAGTTCTTC. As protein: CASSALLGSYNEQFF.

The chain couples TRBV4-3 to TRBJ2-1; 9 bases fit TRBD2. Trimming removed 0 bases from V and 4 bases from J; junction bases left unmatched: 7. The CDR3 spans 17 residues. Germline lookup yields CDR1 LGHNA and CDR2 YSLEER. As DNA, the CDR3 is TGCGCCAGCAGCCAAGATCTGGGTAGCGGGGGTTACAATGAGCAGTTCTTC. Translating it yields CASSQDLGSGGYNEQFF.